This entry lists 18 T cell receptor beta chains sequenced from one sample in a study of monozygotic twins with inflammatory bowel disease (dated by TCRdb to the late 2010s). The library was made by 5' RACE. The sequencer was an Illumina HiSeq 2500. After reprocessing by TCRdb, each CDR3 protein sequence is one entry, and no DNA is given. The sample has approximately 400,000 distinct CDR3 sequences on record. The ten largest clones take up around 2.3% of the sample. Sequenced sample: blood. These TCRs come from a human donor with ulcerative colitis or Crohn's disease, or a healthy co-twin of an affected twin (not recorded which).

The chain uses TRBV5-1 and TRBJ2-5; the TRBD2 assignment by TCRdb is unverifiable without DNA. Looked up from germline, CDR1 is SGHRS and CDR2 is YFSETQ. CDR3 length: 15 amino acids. The CDR3: CASSSDLRGGETQYF. The variable domain in full, completed from reference TRBV5-1 and TRBJ2-5, reads KAGVTQTPRYLIKTRGQQVTLSCSPISGHRSVSWYQQTPGQGLQFLFEYFSETQRNKGNFPGRFSGRQFSNSRSEMNVSTLELGDSALYLCASSSDLRGGETQYFGPGTRLLVL.

The chain links TRBV5-5 to TRBJ2-1; as DNA is missing, the TRBD2 call by TCRdb cannot be tested. Germline CDR1 reads SGHKS; CDR2 reads YYEKEE (reference sequence). The CDR3 is 14 amino acids. The CDR3 is CASSLISGYNEQFF.

The chain uses TRBV5-5 and TRBJ2-3; TCRdb lists TRBD2, though no DNA is available to test this call. The germline CDR1 and CDR2 sequences are SGHKS and YYEKEE (reference sequence). CDR3 length: 16 amino acids. This CDR3 reads CASSFPHGSLTDTQYF.

The chain has TRBV7-2 and TRBJ2-7; TCRdb lists TRBD1, though no DNA is available to test this call. Germline CDR1 is SGHTA and CDR2 is FQGNSA. This CDR3 contains 15 residues. The chain's CDR3 is CASSKAGSESYEQYF.

The chain links TRBV7-6 to TRBJ2-5; the TRBD1 assignment by TCRdb is unverifiable without DNA. The CDR3 sequence is 14 residues long. Germline V gives CDR1 SGHVS, CDR2 FNYEAQ. The CDR3 spells CASSQGQFGETQYF.

CDR3 residues: CASSLRAVGSQGPQHF. This chain joins TRBV7-2 and TRBJ1-5. From germline, CDR1 is SGHTA and CDR2 FQGNSA. The CDR3 is made up of 16 amino acids.

V gene TRBV6-5 combines with J gene TRBJ2-7; TCRdb returns TRBD1, unconfirmable since there is no DNA. CDR3 length equals 15 residues. Germline CDR1 MNHEY, CDR2 SVGAGI. The CDR3 sequence is CASSYSRDRAYEQYF.

The chain links TRBV6-1 to TRBJ1-4. The CDR3 spans 15 residues. Germline V gene sequence: CDR1 MNHNS, CDR2 SASEGT. Here the CDR3 reads CASSESTATNEKLFF.

This chain connects TRBV2 to TRBJ1-1. The germline gives CDR1 SNHLY, CDR2 FYNNEI. This CDR3 is 14 amino acids long. The CDR3 spells CASSEALGTTEAFF.

The chain joins TRBV5-1 to TRBJ1-4. The CDR3 has 13 residues. Germline V gives CDR1 SGHRS, CDR2 YFSETQ. This CDR3 is CASTQATNEKLFF.

This sequence joins TRBV28 and TRBJ2-3; TCRdb outputs TRBD1, but without DNA this stays unchecked. The CDR3 runs 16 residues. CDR1 and CDR2 from the germline V gene are MDHEN and SYDVKM. CDR3: CASSQLDEGPTDTQYF.

The V call is TRBV5-1, the J call TRBJ1-1. The V gene's germline CDR1 is SGHRS and CDR2 YFSETQ. This CDR3 is built from 14 residues. The CDR3: CASSPPVGWTEAFF.

This CDR3 is CASSFRDWRHEQYF. The chain couples TRBV11-2 to TRBJ2-7; TCRdb reports TRBD2, a call that lacks DNA to check it against. CDR3 length equals 14 residues. Germline V lookup: CDR1 SGHAT, CDR2 FQNNGV.

V and J are TRBV5-1 and TRBJ2-3; TCRdb picks TRBD2, but there is no DNA to check that call. This CDR3 has 15 amino acids. Per the germline V gene, CDR1 is SGHRS and CDR2 is YFSETQ. The CDR3 sequence: CASGGLGAGTDTQYF.

This CDR3 is CASSYEKPYNEQFF. The chain couples TRBV6-6 to TRBJ2-1. The CDR3 sequence is 14 residues long. Per germline, CDR1 MNHNY and CDR2 SVGAGI (reference sequence).

This chain links TRBV19 with TRBJ2-5; TCRdb's D call of TRBD1 is untestable without DNA. The CDR3 is 15 residues long. Germline V gene lookup returns CDR1 LNHDA and CDR2 SQIVND (reference sequence). CDR3 loop: CASSISLTGGETQYF.

The chain joins TRBV20-1 to TRBJ2-3. Germline V gene data show CDR1 as DFQATT and CDR2 as SNEGSKA (reference sequence). The CDR3 consists of 12 residues. The CDR3 reads CSARRAADTQYF.

The genes are TRBV14 and TRBJ2-3; TCRdb designates TRBD2, a call that cannot be tested without DNA. The CDR3 consists of 15 residues. Germline assignment: CDR1 SGHDN and CDR2 FVKESK. CDR3 residues: CASSQGGAAGDTQYF.